What follows are 24 T cell receptor beta chains derived from one specimen sequenced in a study of monozygotic twins with inflammatory bowel disease. For each CDR3 protein, TCRdb gives one entry from its re-call of the 5' RACE reads, without DNA. Its listing shows around 410,000 distinct CDR3 sequences. The sequencing sample was made of blood. The receptors here all came from a human donor with ulcerative colitis or Crohn's disease, or a healthy co-twin of an affected twin (not recorded which).

The V call is TRBV18, the J call TRBJ2-1; the TCRdb D gene call, TRBD2, has no DNA to confirm it. The CDR3 length is 17 residues. In germline, CDR1 is KGHSH, CDR2 LQKENI. CDR3 amino acids: CASSPPGLAGVYNEQFF.

The chain has TRBV7-6 and TRBJ2-1; there is no DNA to check the TCRdb D call of TRBD1. The CDR3 runs 14 residues. Germline V gene sequence: CDR1 SGHVS, CDR2 FNYEAQ. The chain's CDR3 is CASSLKPEGVKQFF. The full variable domain, its missing parts supplied by reference TRBV7-6 and TRBJ2-1, is GAGVSQSPRYKVTKRGQDVALRCDPISGHVSLYWYRQALGQGPEFLTYFNYEAQQDKSGLPNDRFSAERPEGSISTLTIQRTEQRDSAMYRCASSLKPEGVKQFFGPGTRLTVL.

The chain employs TRBV7-1 and TRBJ2-1; TCRdb designates TRBD2, a call that cannot be tested without DNA. TRBV7-1 falls under the ORF class, with uncertain function. The CDR3 spans 16 residues. The chain's CDR3 is CASSSWTSGLGNEQFF.

This chain connects TRBV16 to TRBJ1-6; no DNA is available, so the TRBD1 call from TCRdb remains unchecked. The CDR3 loop spans 16 amino acids. Germline V gene lookup returns CDR1 KGHSY and CDR2 FQNENV. CDR3 protein: CASSRLLGGMNSPLHF.

This chain uses TRBV3-1 with TRBJ1-4. CDR1 and CDR2 from the germline V gene are LGHDT and YNNKEL (reference sequence). This CDR3 spans 14 amino acids. CDR3 residues: CASSRAGGQEKLFF.

CDR3 protein: CSARAPGQGAYEQYF. This chain joins TRBV20-1 and TRBJ2-7; the D call of TRBD1 rests on TCRdb alone, since no DNA is present to check it. Germline V lookup: CDR1 DFQATT, CDR2 SNEGSKA (reference sequence). CDR3 length equals 15 residues.

V is TRBV27 and J is TRBJ1-1; TCRdb names TRBD1, which stays unverified in the absence of DNA. The CDR3 loop spans 13 amino acids. The germline V gene has CDR1 MNHEY and CDR2 SMNVEV (reference sequence). CDR3 loop: CASTQGGNTEAFF.

J is TRBJ2-3 and V is TRBV3-1; TCRdb lists TRBD1, though no DNA is available to test this call. This CDR3 spans 16 amino acids. Germline V CDR1 and CDR2: LGHDT, YNNKEL (reference sequence). The CDR3 sequence: CASSPGSGSGTDTQYF.

The chain uses TRBV7-2 and TRBJ2-2; TCRdb calls TRBD2, which cannot be checked without DNA. The V gene's germline CDR1 is SGHTA and CDR2 FQGNSA. This CDR3 has 15 amino acids. The CDR3 reads CASSLDSGVLGELFF.

The V call is TRBV12-3 or TRBV12-4, the J call TRBJ2-7; TCRdb calls TRBD1, which cannot be checked without DNA. The CDR3 runs to 14 residues. The CDR3 region is CASRQTDSSYEQYF.

The chain uses TRBV11-2 and TRBJ2-2. The CDR3 consists of 13 residues. In germline, CDR1 is SGHAT, CDR2 FQNNGV. CDR3 in amino acids: CASTVYLGGELFF.

V and J are TRBV5-4 and TRBJ1-2. This CDR3 has 13 residues. Germline loops: CDR1 SGHNT, CDR2 YYREEE (reference sequence). CDR3 sequence reads: CASSREVSYGYTF. Filled out from reference TRBV5-4 and TRBJ1-2, the complete variable domain reads ETGVTQSPTHLIKTRGQQVTLRCSSQSGHNTVSWYQQALGQGPQFIFQYYREEENGRGNFPPRFSGLQFPNYSSELNVNALELDDSALYLCASSREVSYGYTFGSGTRLTVV.

The genes are TRBV20-1 and TRBJ1-6; TCRdb's D call of TRBD1 is untestable without DNA. The CDR3 covers 12 residues. Looked up from germline, CDR1 is DFQATT and CDR2 is SNEGSKA (reference sequence). This chain's CDR3 is CSANRVDSPLHF.

This chain joins TRBV7-8 and TRBJ1-5; TCRdb picks TRBD1, but there is no DNA to check that call. The CDR3 is made up of 13 amino acids. Germline CDR1 SGHVS, CDR2 FQNEAQ. CDR3 residues: CASLWGSNQPQHF.

V and J are TRBV7-2 and TRBJ2-7. Germline V lookup: CDR1 SGHTA, CDR2 FQGNSA. CDR3 size: 14 residues. The CDR3 is CASSLPTSPYEQYF.

This chain connects TRBV7-9 to TRBJ1-5; TCRdb proposes TRBD1, but this gene call is untestable without DNA. This CDR3 spans 14 amino acids. CDR1 is SEHNR, CDR2 FQNEAQ, per germline (reference sequence). CDR3 sequence: CASSYSQGSSPQHF.

The chain recombines TRBV5-1 with TRBJ1-4; the TCRdb D gene call, TRBD1, has no DNA to confirm it. This CDR3 has 15 residues. Germline values: CDR1 SGHRS, CDR2 YFSETQ. This CDR3 reads CASSLDGTSNEKLFF.

This sequence joins TRBV16 and TRBJ1-5. Germline loops: CDR1 KGHSY, CDR2 FQNENV. This CDR3 is built from 15 residues. The CDR3 spells CASSLSTNNNQPQHF.

The rearrangement links TRBV5-1 to TRBJ2-7; there is no DNA to check the TCRdb D call of TRBD2. The CDR3 covers 17 residues. Germline CDR1 and CDR2: SGHRS and YFSETQ. The CDR3 loop is CASSLAWVEGPAYEQYF.

The rearrangement uses TRBV12-1 and TRBJ2-7; checking the TCRdb D call of TRBD1 is not possible without DNA. TRBV12-1 is described as a pseudogene. The CDR3 spans 18 residues. The CDR3 loop reads CASSFVFGGGPAIYEQYF.

The chain's CDR3 is CASSSGQVNEQFF. The rearrangement joins TRBV5-1 to TRBJ2-1. This CDR3 has 13 residues. CDR1 is SGHRS, CDR2 YFSETQ, per germline.

The CDR3 protein is CASLLAGHGEQYF. The rearrangement uses TRBV28 and TRBJ2-7; TCRdb designates TRBD2, a call that cannot be tested without DNA. Germline lookup yields CDR1 MDHEN and CDR2 SYDVKM. CDR3 length: 13 residues.

The CDR3 loop reads CASSYGQRTDTQYF. The chain carries TRBV6-2 or TRBV6-3 and TRBJ2-3; the TCRdb call, TRBD1, lacks DNA for checking. This CDR3 is built from 14 residues. Germline V gene lookup returns CDR1 MNHEY and CDR2 SVGEGT.

The chain is built from TRBV4-1 and TRBJ2-3; TCRdb names TRBD1, which stays unverified in the absence of DNA. The CDR3 length is 15 residues. CDR1 is MGHRA and CDR2 is YSYEKL in the germline V gene. CDR3 loop: CASSSDTTNTDTQYF.